This TCR beta chain was sequenced for a study of cytomegalovirus exposure and HLA in healthy donors. Study summary: One earlier analysis, a look at around 180 million T cells, found more than 100 million unique TCR beta sequences. Findings of the study overall: V- and J-gene trimming of TCR beta was linked (in a later analysis) to a missense DCLRE1C variant.

The primer mix had 60 Vbeta and 13 Jbeta primers. Original methodology: Later reanalysis found 70 million to 95 million unique TCR beta chains, around 9.9 million of them shared. TCRdb's table, derived via immunoSEQ multiplex PCR, lists solely in-frame clones and lacks some. V and J calls and clone size come straight from that table; D and trimming were deduced from the DNA. The sample lists more than 100,000 clones; nearly 65% were seen once. As concerns this clone: What it binds is not known.

This clonotype was sampled from a man aged 40-50 years in good health and CMV-seropositive. Sequenced sample: PBMCs.

The chain's CDR3 is CAISESRGPSYNEQFF. The CDR3 DNA is TGTGCCATCAGTGAGTCGCGGGGGCCCTCCTACAATGAGCAGTTCTTC. The chain is built from TRBV10-3 and TRBJ2-1; D might be TRBD2 (7 bases). The CDR3 runs 16 residues. Germline assignment: CDR1 ENHRY and CDR2 SYGVKD. V lost 0 bases and J lost 0, with 9 bases in between.